This paragraph covers one T cell receptor (beta chain) sequence. This record comes from a study of PD-1 blockade in classical Hodgkin lymphoma. Study-wide context: Each patient was given nivolumab 3 mg/kg through a vein every 2 weeks.

The time point denotes: cycle 4 day 1 (C4D1), after less than seven weeks of nivolumab. All the patients suffered relapse after autologous stem cell transplantation, and brentuximab vedotin exposure differed. Purification of CD4+ T cells from thawed PBMCs was performed via magnetic negative selection. Sequenced by immunoSEQ multiplex PCR; TCRdb stores in-frame clones only, minus some. The repertoire holds tens of thousands of clones, with 72% as singletons. The V end lost 2 bases, the J end lost 8 bases, and 18 bases lay between the germline ends. CDR3 length equals 16 residues. The V gene's germline CDR1 is MNHNS and CDR2 SASEGT.

The sequencing here drew on CD4+ T cells from blood, taken before the fourth cycle of nivolumab. This sequence was found in a human donor with classical Hodgkin lymphoma. The V gene is TRBV6-1, the J gene TRBJ1-4, with D uncertain. This chain's CDR3 is CASSELGPTSREKLFF. Here the CDR3 DNA reads TGTGCCAGCAGTGAATTAGGCCCTACCTCGCGGGAAAAACTGTTTTTT.